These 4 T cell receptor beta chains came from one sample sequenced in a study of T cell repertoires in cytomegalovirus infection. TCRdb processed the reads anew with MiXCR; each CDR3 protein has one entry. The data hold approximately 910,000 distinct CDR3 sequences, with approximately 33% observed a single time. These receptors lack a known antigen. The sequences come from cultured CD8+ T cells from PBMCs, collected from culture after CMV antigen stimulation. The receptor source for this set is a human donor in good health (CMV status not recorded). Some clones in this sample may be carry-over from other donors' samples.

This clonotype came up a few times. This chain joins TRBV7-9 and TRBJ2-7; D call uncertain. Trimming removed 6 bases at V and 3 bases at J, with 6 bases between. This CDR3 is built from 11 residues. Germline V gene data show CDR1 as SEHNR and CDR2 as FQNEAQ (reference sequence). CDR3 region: CASRLNYEQYF. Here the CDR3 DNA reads TGTGCCAGCAGACTCAACTACGAGCAGTACTTC.

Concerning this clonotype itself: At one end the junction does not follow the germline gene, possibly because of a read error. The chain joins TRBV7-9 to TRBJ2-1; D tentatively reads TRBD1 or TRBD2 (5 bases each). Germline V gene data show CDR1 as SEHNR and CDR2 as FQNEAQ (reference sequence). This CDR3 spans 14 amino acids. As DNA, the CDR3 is TGTCCCAGCCCGTCCCGGGACGGGTACAATGAGCAGTTCTTC. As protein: CPSPSRDGYNEQFF.

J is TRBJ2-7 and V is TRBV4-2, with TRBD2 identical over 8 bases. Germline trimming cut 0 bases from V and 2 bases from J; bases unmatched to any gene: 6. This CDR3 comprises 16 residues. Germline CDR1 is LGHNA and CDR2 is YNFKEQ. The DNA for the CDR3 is TGTGCCAGCAGCCAAGAATCTACTAGCGGCACCTACGAGCAGTACTTC. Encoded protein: CASSQESTSGTYEQYF.

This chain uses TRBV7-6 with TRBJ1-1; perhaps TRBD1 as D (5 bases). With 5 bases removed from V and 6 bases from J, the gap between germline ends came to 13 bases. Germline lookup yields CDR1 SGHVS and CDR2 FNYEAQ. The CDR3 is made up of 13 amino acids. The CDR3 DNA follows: TGTGCCAGCAGCCCGGGGGGAGGCGCTGAAGCTTTCTTT. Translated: CASSPGGGAEAFF.